Shown below are 10 T cell receptor beta chains from a single sample sequenced in a study of OX40 agonist ivuxolimab in advanced cancers. Clones were read by immunoSEQ multiplex PCR, and TCRdb kept only the in-frame ones, dropping some. The table records around 71,000 clones, more than 85% of them present only once. The input for sequencing was CD4+ or CD8+ T cells sorted from blood, taken in a trial of the OX40 agonist ivuxolimab. The receptor source for this set is an adult with an advanced solid tumor such as melanoma, head and neck, liver or kidney cancer.

The chain links TRBV7-2 to TRBJ2-7; D is possibly TRBD2 (6 bases). The CDR3 loop spans 15 amino acids. The germline CDR1 and CDR2 sequences are SGHTA and FQGNSA. V gave up 6 bases and J gave up 0 bases, with 15 bases separating them. CDR3 residues: CASRQRLGISYEQYF. The CDR3 DNA reads TGTGCCAGCAGGCAACGACTAGGTATCTCCTACGAGCAGTACTTC.

The rearrangement joins TRBV4-3 to TRBJ2-7; 12 bases agree with TRBD1. The CDR3 has 19 residues. The V gene end was trimmed by 1 base and the J gene end by 7 bases; junction bases not matched to a gene: 17. The germline gives CDR1 LGHNA, CDR2 YSLEER. The CDR3 DNA reads as TGCGCCAGCAGCCAAGTTTTGGGACAGGGGGCTGGCGGGTCTGCGGAGCAGTACTTC. Translated: CASSQVLGQGAGGSAEQYF.

The chain has TRBV4-3 and TRBJ2-3, with 10 bases matching TRBD2. The CDR3 totals 17 residues. Looked up from germline, CDR1 is LGHNA and CDR2 is YSLEER. J was trimmed by 1 base and V by 3 bases; bases with no gene match: 7. The CDR3 spells CASSQSGRARGTDTQYF. The CDR3 DNA follows: TGCGCCAGCAGCCAGAGCGGGAGGGCCCGGGGCACAGATACGCAGTATTTT.

CDR3 DNA sequence: TGCGCCAGCAGCGGCACGGGACAGATTAATTCACCCCTCCACTTT. Amino acids: CASSGTGQINSPLHF. The chain is built from TRBV5-1 and TRBJ1-6, with 7 bases that match TRBD1. The CDR3 loop spans 15 amino acids. V trimming: 4 bases; J trimming: 6 bases; junction bases outside the gene matches: 7. In germline, CDR1 is SGHRS, CDR2 YFSETQ.

V gene TRBV4-3 combines with J gene TRBJ1-2; no reliable D call. The germline V gene has CDR1 LGHNA and CDR2 YSLEER. The CDR3 consists of 16 residues. Trimming left V 0 bases short and J 6 bases short, with 17 bases between. For the CDR3, the DNA is TGCGCCAGCAGCCAAGATAATAGGGCAGGATGGAATGGCTACACCTTC. Encoded protein: CASSQDNRAGWNGYTF.

This sequence joins TRBV5-1 and TRBJ2-5, with TRBD2 identical over 9 bases. V was clipped by 5 bases and J by 5 bases; unmatched bases: 7. This CDR3 comprises 14 residues. CDR1 SGHRS and CDR2 YFSETQ come from the germline V gene. The CDR3 reads CASRSAGGRETQYF. The CDR3 DNA sequence: TGCGCCAGCAGGTCGGCGGGAGGGCGGGAGACCCAGTACTTC.

The chain joins TRBV2 to TRBJ2-7, with D uncertain. CDR1 and CDR2 (germline): SNHLY, FYNNEI. CDR3 length: 14 amino acids. V lost 5 bases to trimming and J lost 6 bases, with 17 bases between them. The CDR3, as DNA: TGTGCCAGCAGTCCCGCATCTGCATACGGCGAGCAGTACTTC. Its protein is CASSPASAYGEQYF.

J is TRBJ1-5 and V is TRBV6-1; D might be TRBD1 (5 bases). From germline, CDR1 is MNHNS and CDR2 SASEGT. V lost 3 bases, J lost 7 bases, and 13 bases lay in between. The CDR3 runs 14 residues. CDR3: CASSDPGSGQPQHF. DNA of the CDR3: TGTGCCAGCAGTGACCCAGGGTCCGGCCAGCCCCAGCATTTT.

V gene TRBV4-1 combines with J gene TRBJ1-2, with no clear D. The CDR3 totals 14 residues. Trimming left V 0 bases short and J 8 bases short, with 13 bases between. Germline-derived CDR1 and CDR2 are MGHRA and YSYEKL. The CDR3 DNA reads TGCGCCAGCAGCCAAGATAACCTCCTGAAGGGCTACACCTTC. Translation gives CASSQDNLLKGYTF.

This sequence joins TRBV28 and TRBJ2-7; D gene ambiguous. Looked up from germline, CDR1 is MDHEN and CDR2 is SYDVKM. V lost 7 bases and J lost 0, with 10 bases in between. This CDR3 has 13 residues. The CDR3 sequence: CASNTPSSYEQYF. In DNA, the CDR3 is TGTGCCAGCAATACACCATCCTCCTACGAGCAGTACTTC.